The rows below give T cell receptor beta chains drawn from one sample of a study of identifying expanded T cells in peripheral blood. TCRdb's copy holds only in-frame clones and misses some; the assay was immunoSEQ multiplex PCR. The sample lists some 80,000 clones; roughly 90% were seen once. The source material was blood. Receptors were obtained from a person between 18 and 75 years old in good health. Each CDR3 is given with its conserved first and last residue. The order of the fields is J gene, clone size, V gene, D gene, CDR3 DNA, CDR3 protein. D genes are given only for firm matches. Not all rows give a size; the values are once, few, many and, for expanded clones, a class.

TRBJ2-1 . TRBV6-6 . TGTGCCAGCAGTCCCCCGGAGGGCGAGCAGTTCTTC CASSPPEGEQFF
TRBJ1-1 . TRBV6-5 . TGTGCCAGCAGGCTACAGCTAAACACTGAAGCTTTCTTT CASRLQLNTEAFF
TRBJ1-1 . TRBV2 TRBD1 TGTGCCAGCAGGGTGACAGGGGGCCAAGGCGTCACTGAAGCTTTCTTT CASRVTGGQGVTEAFF
TRBJ2-2 . TRBV21-1 . TGTGCCAGCAGCAAAGACCCCCAAGTGAACACCGGGGAGCTGTTTTTT CASSKDPQVNTGELFF
TRBJ1-4 . TRBV6-6 . TGTGCCAGCAGTTACTCGATCGGGGAAAAACTGTTTTTT CASSYSIGEKLFF
TRBJ2-1 . TRBV7-2 . TGTGCCAGCAGCTTGAATAACAATGAGCAGTTCTTC CASSLNNNEQFF
TRBJ1-5 . TRBV5-1 . TGCGCCAGCAGCGAGGGGGTCCTGAGCAATCAGCCCCAGCATTTT CASSEGVLSNQPQHF
TRBJ2-7 . TRBV7-2 . TGTGCCAGCAGCCCACGTTCCGGGTCCTACGAGCAGTACTTC CASSPRSGSYEQYF
TRBJ1-1 . TRBV7-9 . TGTGCCAGCAGCTTAAACCCTGGGGGTGAAGCTTTCTTT CASSLNPGGEAFF
TRBJ2-2 . TRBV5-4 TRBD2 TGTGCCAGCAGCTTAGGACTAGCGGTAACACCGGGGAAGCTGTTTTTT CASSLGLAVTPGKLFF
TRBJ2-7 . TRBV29-1 . TGCAGCGTTGAAATGGGGATTGGCTACGAGCAGTACTTC CSVEMGIGYEQYF
TRBJ1-1 . TRBV14 . TGTGCCAGCAGCCAAGATCTGGGGGAGAACACTGAAGCTTTCTTT CASSQDLGENTEAFF
TRBJ1-2 . TRBV20-1 . TGCAGTGCTGGGGCAGACTATGGCTACACCTTC CSAGADYGYTF
TRBJ2-1 . TRBV6-6 . TGTGCCAGCAGCTCTAGGGATGAGCAGTTCTTC CASSSRDEQFF
TRBJ2-3 . TRBV19 . TGTGCCAGTAGTTCTTCAGGGTATGAGACAGATACGCAGTATTTT CASSSSGYETDTQYF
TRBJ2-7 once TRBV30 . TGTGCCTGGAGACGGGACCTTCGGCAGTACTTC CAWRRDLRQYF
TRBJ1-1 . TRBV30 . TGTGCCTGGGGGGTGGGGACGGGCACTGAAGCTTTCTTT CAWGVGTGTEAFF
TRBJ1-2 . TRBV4-1 . TGCGCCAGCAGCCAACCCCTCATTCCGAACTATGGCTACACCTTC CASSQPLIPNYGYTF
TRBJ2-7 . TRBV7-4 . TGTGCCAGCAGCATCAGTCGAGGACCGGGAGTCTCGGACGAGCAGTACTTC CASSISRGPGVSDEQYF
TRBJ1-1 . TRBV30 . TGTGCCTGGAGCATGCAAATGAACACTGAAGCTTTCTTT CAWSMQMNTEAFF
TRBJ2-5 . TRBV30 . TGTGCCTGGAGTACGGCCTCCTGGGAGACCCAGTACTTC CAWSTASWETQYF
TRBJ1-1 . TRBV5-6 . TGTGCCAGCAGCTGGGGGTCAGGTGAAGCTTTCTTT CASSWGSGEAFF
TRBJ2-7 few TRBV7-9 . TGTGCCAGCAGCCCTGGGGACGGGTCCTACGAGCAGTACTTC CASSPGDGSYEQYF
TRBJ2-3 . TRBV7-2 . TGTGCCAGCAGCTTAGGACGGACAGGCACAGATACGCAGTATTTT CASSLGRTGTDTQYF
TRBJ1-2 . TRBV11-2 TRBD1 TGTGCCAGCAGCTCATCTTACAGGGGGGACTATGGCTACACCTTC CASSSSYRGDYGYTF
TRBJ2-1 . TRBV21-1 . TGTGCCAGCAGCAAATCCACCCGGGAACGCGACAATGAGCAGTTCTTC CASSKSTRERDNEQFF
TRBJ2-7 once TRBV11-2 TRBD1 TGTGCCAGCAGGATACCGGGACAGGGGGCGCCCCGGGGGTACGAGCAGTACTTC CASRIPGQGAPRGYEQYF
TRBJ2-2 . TRBV2 TRBD1 TGTGCCAGCAGCTCCTGGGACAGGGTTAACACCGGGGAGCTGTTTTTT CASSSWDRVNTGELFF
TRBJ2-1 . TRBV6-1 . TGTGCCAGCAGTGAGGAGAGCTCCTACAATGAGCAGTTCTTC CASSEESSYNEQFF
TRBJ2-1 once TRBV29-1 TRBD1 TGCAGCGTAGGTCCCTTAGACAGGGGGCCTGATCCATTACAGTTCTTC CSVGPLDRGPDPLQFF
TRBJ2-5 once TRBV2 . TGTGCCAGCAGTGGGTCGCGGGGCCCTATTGAAGAGACCCAGTACTTC CASSGSRGPIEETQYF
TRBJ1-2 . TRBV6-4 . TGTGCCAGCAGCCGGGAACAGGGCGGGTTCTATGGCTACACCTTC CASSREQGGFYGYTF
TRBJ1-5 . TRBV20-1 . TGCAGTGCTAATGAGCAGCCCCAGCATTTT CSANEQPQHF